The next 14 T cell receptor beta chains were all read from a single sample in a study of PD-1 blockade in classical Hodgkin lymphoma (dated by TCRdb to between 2020 and 2021). This specimen's time point label, per the study, means: cycle 2 day 1 (C2D1) of nivolumab. Every trial patient had relapsed following autologous stem cell transplantation, and prior brentuximab vedotin exposure was what differed among cohorts A, B and C. The protocol used for the library was the immunoSEQ multiplex PCR assay. Held by TCRdb, this immuneACCESS table contains in-frame sequences only and omits some clones. Under half of the omission traces to an unresolved V gene where checked; the cause of the rest is unknown. The sample profile shows tens of thousands of clones; 75% to 90% of them were found once. Approximately 12% of the sample is held by the ten biggest clonotypes. The sample in question was peripheral blood mononuclear cells (PBMCs), obtained before the second cycle of nivolumab. Receptors originate from a human donor with classical Hodgkin lymphoma.

The chain uses TRBV28 and TRBJ1-2; D perhaps matches TRBD1 (6 bases). Germline-derived CDR1 and CDR2 are MDHEN and SYDVKM. The CDR3 contains 14 residues. The ends were cut back, 3 bases at V and 4 bases at J, with 12 bases in the middle. CDR3: CASSLRGRSYGYTF. In nucleotides, the CDR3 is TGTGCCAGCAGTTTGAGGGGGAGGTCCTATGGCTACACCTTC.

Only one count was recorded for this clone. The rearrangement joins TRBV18 to TRBJ2-3; D is uncertain. This CDR3 is 12 amino acids long. With 3 bases removed from V and 3 bases from J, the gap between germline ends came to 4 bases. Germline values: CDR1 KGHSH, CDR2 LQKENI. The CDR3 DNA reads TGTGCCAGCTCACCTCGGACAGATACGCAGTATTTT. Residues: CASSPRTDTQYF.

The rearrangement links TRBV7-8 to TRBJ2-7, with 7 bases aligning to TRBD2. CDR1 is SGHVS, CDR2 FQNEAQ, per germline. CDR3 length: 16 residues. The V and J ends lost 5 bases and 2 bases, in that order; junction bases with no gene match: 12. Here the CDR3 reads CASSLRSGGLAYEQYF. DNA for the CDR3: TGTGCCAGCAGCCTGAGGTCGGGGGGACTCGCCTACGAGCAGTACTTC.

The CDR3 DNA sequence: TGTGCCAGCAGTCCTTGGGACGAGAACACCGGGGAGCTGTTTTTT. Translated, it gives CASSPWDENTGELFF. This rearrangement joins TRBV28 to TRBJ2-2; the D gene could be TRBD1 or TRBD2 (5 bases each). The CDR3 is 15 residues long. V lost 5 bases to trimming and J lost 1 base, with 11 bases between them. Germline assignment: CDR1 MDHEN and CDR2 SYDVKM.

This chain uses TRBV18 with TRBJ2-7, with 8 bases lining up with TRBD1. Trimming cost V 0 bases and J 0 bases; bases outside gene matches: 4. The CDR3 consists of 16 residues. Germline V gene data show CDR1 as KGHSH and CDR2 as LQKENI. Written as DNA, the CDR3 is TGTGCCAGCTCACCACCCGTACAGGGGGACTCCTACGAGCAGTACTTC. Its protein is CASSPPVQGDSYEQYF.

The table lists this clone with a few counts. The genes are TRBV18 and TRBJ1-6, with a tentative D call TRBD1 (6 bases). Trimming took 0 bases from V and 7 from J, leaving 13 bases between them. The CDR3 runs to 16 residues. CDR1 is KGHSH, CDR2 LQKENI, per germline. CDR3 coding DNA: TGTGCCAGCTCACCACCTCTACAGGGTATCAATTCACCCCTCCACTTT. Residues: CASSPPLQGINSPLHF. Full variable domain (outside the CDR3, taken from reference TRBV18 and TRBJ1-6): NAGVMQNPRHLVRRRGQEARLRCSPMKGHSHVYWYRQLPEEGLKFMVYLQKENIIDESGMPKERFSAEFPKEGPSILRIQQVVRGDSAAYFCASSPPLQGINSPLHFGNGTRLTVT.

The genes are TRBV18 and TRBJ2-3; 10 bases are shared with TRBD2. Per the germline V gene, CDR1 is KGHSH and CDR2 is LQKENI. CDR3 size: 18 residues. J gave up 0 bases and V 3 bases, and 9 bases lay outside the gene matches. CDR3 amino acids: CASSPSISGGPSTDTQYF. The CDR3 nucleotides are TGTGCCAGCTCACCGTCGATTAGCGGGGGGCCGAGCACAGATACGCAGTATTTT.

This chain joins TRBV29-1 and TRBJ2-1; the D gene is possibly TRBD2 (6 bases). The germline V gene has CDR1 SQVTM and CDR2 ANQGSEA. Trimming removed 2 bases at V and 7 bases at J, with 12 bases between. The CDR3 length is 13 residues. The CDR3 loop reads CSVEPGLSNEQFF. DNA for the CDR3: TGCAGCGTTGAACCGGGACTCTCAAATGAGCAGTTCTTC.

The chain uses TRBV27 and TRBJ2-7; 8 bases fit TRBD1. CDR1 is MNHEY and CDR2 is SMNVEV in the germline V gene (reference sequence). The CDR3 extends over 14 amino acids. The junction had 8 bases not matched to a gene; V was cut back by 6 bases and J by 4 bases. CDR3 DNA: TGTGCCAGCAGATCCGGGACAGGAGTTTACGAGCAGTACTTC. The encoded protein is CASRSGTGVYEQYF.

The gene calls are TRBV6-5 and TRBJ2-3; 11 nucleotides align to TRBD2. J lost 6 bases, V lost 0 bases, and 5 bases had no gene match. CDR3 length: 16 residues. Germline CDR1 and CDR2: MNHEY and SVGAGI. The chain's CDR3 is CASSYSTSGVSDTQYF. CDR3 DNA: TGTGCCAGCAGTTACTCGACTAGCGGGGTGTCGGATACGCAGTATTTT.

J is TRBJ1-1 and V is TRBV25-1, with D unclear. Per germline, CDR1 MGHDK and CDR2 SYGVNS. The V gene lost 2 bases and the J gene lost 4 bases, with 14 bases spanning the gap. The CDR3 loop spans 15 amino acids. The CDR3 sequence is CASSEIGEGGTEAFF. CDR3 coding DNA: TGTGCCAGCAGTGAAATCGGGGAGGGAGGCACTGAAGCTTTCTTT.

The chain has TRBV4-1 and TRBJ2-2, with 8 bases lining up with TRBD2. The junction had 8 bases not matched to a gene; V was cut back by 3 bases and J by 2 bases. The germline V gene encodes CDR1 MGHRA and CDR2 YSYEKL. This CDR3 has 17 residues. The CDR3 sequence is CASSHSLSGINTGELFF. CDR3 coding DNA: TGCGCCAGCAGCCACTCACTTAGCGGGATTAACACCGGGGAGCTGTTTTTT.

CDR3 sequence (DNA): TGTGCCAGCAGCGTAAGGGCGCAAAGTAACTACGAGCAGTACTTC. This sequence encodes CASSVRAQSNYEQYF. V usage is TRBV9 and J usage is TRBJ2-7; no clear D gene. V lost 1 base and J 3 bases, leaving 14 bases between the germline ends. The CDR3 loop spans 15 amino acids. Germline V gene sequence: CDR1 SGDLS, CDR2 YYNGEE. Full variable domain (remainder filled in from reference TRBV9 and TRBJ2-7): DSGVTQTPKHLITATGQRVTLRCSPRSGDLSVYWYQQSLDQGLQFLIQYYNGEERAKGNILERFSAQQFPDLHSELNLSSLELGDSALYFCASSVRAQSNYEQYFGPGTRLTVT.

The CDR3 DNA reads TGTGCCAGCAGTGAACGGACGCCAGGCGAGCAGTACTTC. Amino acids: CASSERTPGEQYF. The rearrangement joins TRBV2 to TRBJ2-7; D is unclear. The length of the CDR3 is 13 residues. Germline CDR1 is SNHLY and CDR2 is FYNNEI. Trimming left V 2 bases short and J 6 bases short, with 11 bases between. Full variable domain (missing parts from reference TRBV2 and TRBJ2-7): EPEVTQTPSHQVTQMGQEVILRCVPISNHLYFYWYRQILGQKVEFLVSFYNNEISEKSEIFDDQFSVERPDGSNFTLKIRSTKLEDSAMYFCASSERTPGEQYFGPGTRLTVT.